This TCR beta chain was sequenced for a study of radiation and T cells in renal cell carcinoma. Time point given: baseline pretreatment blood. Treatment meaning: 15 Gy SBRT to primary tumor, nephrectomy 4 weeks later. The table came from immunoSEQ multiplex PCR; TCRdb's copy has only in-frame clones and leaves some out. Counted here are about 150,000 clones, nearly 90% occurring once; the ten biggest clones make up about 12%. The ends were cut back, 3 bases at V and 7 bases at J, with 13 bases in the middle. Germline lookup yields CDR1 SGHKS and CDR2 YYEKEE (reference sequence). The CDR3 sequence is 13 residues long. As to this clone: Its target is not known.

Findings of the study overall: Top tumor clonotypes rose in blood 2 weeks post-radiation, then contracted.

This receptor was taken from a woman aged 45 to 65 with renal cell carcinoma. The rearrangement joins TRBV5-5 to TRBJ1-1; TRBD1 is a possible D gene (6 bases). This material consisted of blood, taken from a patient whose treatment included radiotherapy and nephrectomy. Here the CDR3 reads CASSSKPTGEAFF. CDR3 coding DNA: TGTGCCAGCAGCTCAAAACCGACAGGTGAAGCTTTCTTT.